This is a list of T cell receptor beta chains from one sample in a study of siplizumab effects on memory and regulatory T cells. Only in-frame clones appear in the TCRdb table, and some are missing; sequencing was by immunoSEQ multiplex PCR. Altogether about 110,000 clones are present, about 90% being singletons, with the ten largest covering 0.65% to 0.9%. Source material: Tregs sorted from blood. These receptors all come from a human donor in good health. The CDR3 runs from the conserved cysteine through the conserved F or W. A D gene is named only where the DNA matches it firmly. For some rows the clone size is stated as once, few or many, or as a class when expanded; others skip it.

clone_size: NA
j_call: TRBJ2-7
v_call: TRBV7-2
d_call: NA
cdr3_nt: TGTGCCAGCAGCTTAGACGCGGCTAGCTCCTACGAGCAGTACTTC
cdr3_aa: CASSLDAASSYEQYF

clone_size: NA
j_call: TRBJ2-7
v_call: TRBV19
d_call: NA
cdr3_nt: TGTGCCAGTAGTTCCTCAGGGGCCGACTACTACGAGCAGTACTTC
cdr3_aa: CASSSSGADYYEQYF

clone_size: once
j_call: TRBJ1-1
v_call: TRBV5-1
d_call: NA
cdr3_nt: TGCGCCAGCAGCTTAGGGAGAAACACTGAAGCTTTCTTT
cdr3_aa: CASSLGRNTEAFF

clone_size: NA
j_call: TRBJ2-2
v_call: TRBV7-8
d_call: TRBD2
cdr3_nt: TGTGCCAGCAGCTTAGGGCCGACTAGCCACACCGGGGAGCTGTTTTTT
cdr3_aa: CASSLGPTSHTGELFF

clone_size: NA
j_call: TRBJ1-6
v_call: TRBV19
d_call: NA
cdr3_nt: TGTGCCAGTAGTAGTACCGGACTTAATTCACCCCTCCACTTT
cdr3_aa: CASSSTGLNSPLHF

clone_size: NA
j_call: TRBJ2-3
v_call: TRBV2
d_call: NA
cdr3_nt: TGTGCCAGCAGGAAGGGGAGGTGGGAGGATACGCAGTATTTT
cdr3_aa: CASRKGRWEDTQYF

clone_size: once
j_call: TRBJ2-7
v_call: TRBV6-1
d_call: TRBD2
cdr3_nt: TGTGCCAGCAGCTCCGACATGACTAGCTTCCACGAGCAGTACTTC
cdr3_aa: CASSSDMTSFHEQYF

clone_size: NA
j_call: TRBJ1-2
v_call: TRBV7-3
d_call: TRBD1
cdr3_nt: TGTGCCAGCAGCCTACTCCCCGGGACAGGGATCTATGGCTACACCTTC
cdr3_aa: CASSLLPGTGIYGYTF

clone_size: few
j_call: TRBJ1-6
v_call: TRBV19
d_call: NA
cdr3_nt: TGTGCCAGTAGCTCACAGGTCTCGAATTCACCCCTCCACTTT
cdr3_aa: CASSSQVSNSPLHF

clone_size: NA
j_call: TRBJ1-5
v_call: TRBV4-1
d_call: TRBD1
cdr3_nt: TGCGCCAGCAGCTTCAGGTCCGGACAGGGGGCGCAAAGCAATCAGCCCCAGCATTTT
cdr3_aa: CASSFRSGQGAQSNQPQHF

clone_size: NA
j_call: TRBJ2-7
v_call: TRBV5-6
d_call: TRBD1
cdr3_nt: TGTGCCAGCAGCTTGGGGCACAGGGGGAAACGGGACGAGCAGTACTTC
cdr3_aa: CASSLGHRGKRDEQYF

clone_size: NA
j_call: TRBJ1-1
v_call: TRBV19
d_call: NA
cdr3_nt: TGTGCCAGTAGTATCGGCGGGGGGTACACTGAAGCTTTCTTT
cdr3_aa: CASSIGGGYTEAFF

clone_size: NA
j_call: TRBJ2-7
v_call: TRBV20-1
d_call: TRBD2
cdr3_nt: TGCAGTGCTGGGGGGGTCTACGAGCAGTACTTC
cdr3_aa: CSAGGVYEQYF

clone_size: NA
j_call: TRBJ2-7
v_call: TRBV6-6
d_call: NA
cdr3_nt: TGTGCCAGCAGTTACTCAAGGGGCTCCTACGAGCAGTACTTC
cdr3_aa: CASSYSRGSYEQYF

clone_size: NA
j_call: TRBJ1-2
v_call: TRBV5-1
d_call: NA
cdr3_nt: TGCGCCAGCAGCTTGCCAGATAACTATGGCTACACCTTC
cdr3_aa: CASSLPDNYGYTF

clone_size: NA
j_call: TRBJ1-3
v_call: TRBV18
d_call: NA
cdr3_nt: TGTGCCAGCTCTCCCGACAGTTCCACCATATATTTT
cdr3_aa: CASSPDSSTIYF

clone_size: few
j_call: TRBJ1-2
v_call: TRBV18
d_call: NA
cdr3_nt: TGTGCCAGCTCAAACCGCCACTTCGGCGGCTACACCTTC
cdr3_aa: CASSNRHFGGYTF

clone_size: NA
j_call: TRBJ2-4
v_call: TRBV29-1
d_call: TRBD1
cdr3_nt: TGCAGCGTTCTCGGGACAGGGGAGGCAGCCAAAAACATTCAGTACTTC
cdr3_aa: CSVLGTGEAAKNIQYF

clone_size: NA
j_call: TRBJ1-4
v_call: TRBV30
d_call: TRBD1
cdr3_nt: TGTGCCTGGAGTGCACAGGGGGCAACTAATGAAAAACTGTTTTTT
cdr3_aa: CAWSAQGATNEKLFF

clone_size: NA
j_call: TRBJ2-7
v_call: TRBV5-1
d_call: TRBD1
cdr3_nt: TGCGCCAGCAGCCTGACAGGGGCCGAGCAGTACTTC
cdr3_aa: CASSLTGAEQYF

clone_size: NA
j_call: TRBJ1-4
v_call: TRBV5-6
d_call: TRBD1
cdr3_nt: TGTGCCAGCAGCCGAAGAACGACAGGGGGGATCTCAACTAATGAAAAACTGTTTTTT
cdr3_aa: CASSRRTTGGISTNEKLFF

clone_size: NA
j_call: TRBJ2-7
v_call: TRBV7-9
d_call: NA
cdr3_nt: TGTGCCAGCAGCCAAAGGGGTTCGCACGACCGACCCTACGAGCAGTACTTC
cdr3_aa: CASSQRGSHDRPYEQYF

clone_size: NA
j_call: TRBJ1-1
v_call: TRBV5-8
d_call: NA
cdr3_nt: TGTGCCAGCAGCTTTCTCTCCGTGGCCACTGAAGCTTTCTTT
cdr3_aa: CASSFLSVATEAFF

clone_size: NA
j_call: TRBJ1-1
v_call: TRBV18
d_call: NA
cdr3_nt: TGTGCCAGCTCACCGGGCGGGGCGGTCACTGAAGCTTTCTTT
cdr3_aa: CASSPGGAVTEAFF

clone_size: NA
j_call: TRBJ2-7
v_call: TRBV6-5
d_call: NA
cdr3_nt: TGTGCCAGCAGTTTTTTACCAGGGTCTTCCTCTTACGAGCAGTACTTC
cdr3_aa: CASSFLPGSSSYEQYF

clone_size: NA
j_call: TRBJ1-5
v_call: TRBV19
d_call: NA
cdr3_nt: TGTGCCATTTCGAGGCAGGGCGACCAGCCCCAGCATTTT
cdr3_aa: CAISRQGDQPQHF

clone_size: NA
j_call: TRBJ2-1
v_call: TRBV5-4
d_call: NA
cdr3_nt: TGTGCCAGCAGTGGGGACATCTACAATGAGCAGTTCTTC
cdr3_aa: CASSGDIYNEQFF

clone_size: NA
j_call: TRBJ2-7
v_call: TRBV2
d_call: NA
cdr3_nt: TGTGCCAGCAGTGAGTTCCTTGAGCAGTACTTC
cdr3_aa: CASSEFLEQYF

clone_size: NA
j_call: TRBJ2-1
v_call: TRBV11-3
d_call: NA
cdr3_nt: TGTGCCAGCAGCATTAGCAATGAGCAGTTCTTC
cdr3_aa: CASSISNEQFF

clone_size: NA
j_call: TRBJ2-5
v_call: TRBV7-2
d_call: TRBD2
cdr3_nt: TGTGCCAGCAGCCAAAGACTAGCGATCCAAGAGACCCAGTACTTC
cdr3_aa: CASSQRLAIQETQYF

clone_size: NA
j_call: TRBJ2-3
v_call: TRBV5-4
d_call: NA
cdr3_nt: TGTGCCAGCAGTTTTGCCCGGGACTGGGAGAAGAGTACGCAGTATTTT
cdr3_aa: CASSFARDWEKSTQYF

clone_size: NA
j_call: TRBJ2-6
v_call: TRBV7-9
d_call: TRBD1
cdr3_nt: TGTGCCAGCAGTACCCCGACAGGGACTGGGGCCAACGTCCTGACTTTC
cdr3_aa: CASSTPTGTGANVLTF

clone_size: NA
j_call: TRBJ1-5
v_call: TRBV6-5
d_call: NA
cdr3_nt: TGTGCCAGCAGTTATGGGGGCCCGGGCAATCAGCCCCAGCATTTT
cdr3_aa: CASSYGGPGNQPQHF

clone_size: NA
j_call: TRBJ1-2
v_call: TRBV27
d_call: NA
cdr3_nt: TGTGCCAGCAGTTTAGTTCGGGGTGGAGGCTACACCTTC
cdr3_aa: CASSLVRGGGYTF

clone_size: NA
j_call: TRBJ2-7
v_call: TRBV6-1
d_call: NA
cdr3_nt: TGTGCCAGTTGGGACTTTGGCTACGAGCAGTACTTC
cdr3_aa: CASWDFGYEQYF

clone_size: NA
j_call: TRBJ1-2
v_call: TRBV6-5
d_call: NA
cdr3_nt: TGTGCCAGCGGGGTGTTCTATGGCTACACCTTC
cdr3_aa: CASGVFYGYTF

clone_size: NA
j_call: TRBJ2-7
v_call: TRBV5-5
d_call: NA
cdr3_nt: TGTGCCAGCAGCGTGGAAGGGGGGCCGCAGTACTTC
cdr3_aa: CASSVEGGPQYF

clone_size: NA
j_call: TRBJ2-3
v_call: TRBV29-1
d_call: TRBD1
cdr3_nt: TGCAGCGTGGGACAGTTCCTTCGGGGAGATACGCAGTATTTT
cdr3_aa: CSVGQFLRGDTQYF

clone_size: NA
j_call: TRBJ2-3
v_call: TRBV19
d_call: TRBD2
cdr3_nt: TGTGCCAGTAGTATAAAAGGCGGGAGGGCGACAGATACGCAGTATTTT
cdr3_aa: CASSIKGGRATDTQYF

clone_size: NA
j_call: TRBJ1-2
v_call: TRBV25-1
d_call: NA
cdr3_nt: TGTGCCAGCAGTGGTGTGTTGGACGCTCCTTCTAACTATGGCTACACCTTC
cdr3_aa: CASSGVLDAPSNYGYTF

clone_size: NA
j_call: TRBJ2-7
v_call: TRBV6-5
d_call: NA
cdr3_nt: TGTGCCAGCAGTTATTGGGGGAGTGTCAACAACGAGCAGTACTTC
cdr3_aa: CASSYWGSVNNEQYF

clone_size: NA
j_call: TRBJ2-5
v_call: TRBV5-4
d_call: NA
cdr3_nt: TGTGCCAGCAGCTTGGCCCGGGCCCAAGAGACCCAGTACTTC
cdr3_aa: CASSLARAQETQYF

clone_size: once
j_call: TRBJ2-6
v_call: TRBV9
d_call: TRBD1
cdr3_nt: TGTGCCAGCAGCGTGCGAGGGGGCGCGGTATCTGGGGCCAACGTCCTGACTTTC
cdr3_aa: CASSVRGGAVSGANVLTF

clone_size: few
j_call: TRBJ2-3
v_call: TRBV29-1
d_call: TRBD1
cdr3_nt: TGCAGCGTTCTCAGGGGGCCTAGCACAGATACGCAGTATTTT
cdr3_aa: CSVLRGPSTDTQYF

clone_size: NA
j_call: TRBJ1-4
v_call: TRBV18
d_call: NA
cdr3_nt: TGTGCCAGCTCACCATTCATCCGGGGGAATAATGAAAAACTGTTTTTT
cdr3_aa: CASSPFIRGNNEKLFF

clone_size: NA
j_call: TRBJ2-6
v_call: TRBV27
d_call: TRBD1
cdr3_nt: TGTGCCAGCAGTTTATCAAGGCAGGGGGCGGGTGGGGCCAACGTCCTGACTTTC
cdr3_aa: CASSLSRQGAGGANVLTF

clone_size: once
j_call: TRBJ1-5
v_call: TRBV15
d_call: NA
cdr3_nt: TGTGCCACCAGCCCTGGCAATCAGCCCCAGCATTTT
cdr3_aa: CATSPGNQPQHF

clone_size: NA
j_call: TRBJ2-1
v_call: TRBV5-1
d_call: TRBD1
cdr3_nt: TGCGCCAGCAGCTTTTACAGGGGCGAGCAGTTCTTC
cdr3_aa: CASSFYRGEQFF

clone_size: NA
j_call: TRBJ2-7
v_call: TRBV27
d_call: NA
cdr3_nt: TGTGCCAGCAGTTTATTCGCGACCCCCTACGAGCAGTACTTC
cdr3_aa: CASSLFATPYEQYF

clone_size: NA
j_call: TRBJ2-7
v_call: TRBV2
d_call: NA
cdr3_nt: TGTGCCAGCAGCCAACTAGCAGCGGCTCTCGAGCAGTACTTC
cdr3_aa: CASSQLAAALEQYF